This TCR beta chain was captured by sequencing in a study of OX40 agonist ivuxolimab in advanced cancers. A note on the overall study: The costimulatory receptor OX40 (CD134) was targeted by ivuxolimab, a fully human IgG2 agonistic monoclonal antibody. Intravenous ivuxolimab was administered to patients every 2 weeks at six dose levels: 0.01, 0.1, 0.3, 1.5, 3 and 10 mg/kg. Among the approximately 50 dose-escalation patients, some 20 had hepatocellular carcinoma, roughly 15 melanoma, 9 renal cell carcinoma and 9 head and neck cancer. The dose-escalation cohort was roughly 83% male with a mean age of about 54 years, ranging from 23 to 79. Prior anti-PD-1, anti-PD-L1 or anti-CTLA-4 therapy was permitted, and less than 45% of dose-escalation patients had received checkpoint inhibitors. Three dose-escalation patients achieved partial responses, one with hepatocellular carcinoma and two with cutaneous melanoma. The point of sequencing TCRbeta in the periphery was to test whether ivuxolimab changed TCR sequence diversity and drove clonal T-cell expansion. The paper covers the monotherapy dose-escalation part of the phase I ivuxolimab trial, which included N = 52 patients. What the study reported, not specific to this receptor: Low levels of normalized T-cell clonal expansion were also seen in some patients who did not respond. In the 0.1-3.0 mg/kg groups, partial responders had among the lowest normalized peripheral clonal expansion, particularly in CD8+ T cells. On average, CD8+ T cells showed more expanded clones than CD4+ T cells after ivuxolimab. Antigen specificity was not determined for the clonally expanded peripheral T cells. At doses of 0.1 to 3.0 mg/kg, clonal expansion of both CD4+ and CD8+ T cells in blood was seen between baseline and week 6.

Patients with a history of autoimmune disease or receiving systemic immunosuppression were excluded from the trial. Peripheral blood for TCR sequencing was drawn from every dose cohort at baseline, at cycle 4 day 1 and at cycle 7 day 1. Samples were obtained from an open-label, multicenter, first-in-human phase I dose-escalation trial of ivuxolimab. Adults with locally advanced or metastatic melanoma, renal cell, hepatocellular, or head and neck squamous cell carcinoma were enrolled in the trial. CD4+ and CD8+ T cells were sorted separately from peripheral blood before TCR sequencing. To sequence the TCRbeta CDR3 region, genomic DNA was isolated from the sorted cells. The immunoSEQ Assay was used to sequence the TCRbeta CDR3 regions. The table was pulled from immuneACCESS by TCRdb, which kept in-frame rearrangements only. Such tables lose some clones; where checked, under half of the loss comes from unresolved V genes, and the rest has no known cause. This sample comprises tens of thousands of clones, around 92% of them detected only once. The biggest ten clones account for roughly 9% of the sample.

This clone has more than one count but fewer than ten. Its antigen specificity is not known. One base away there is no much larger clone; base qualities are not given. According to the germline V gene, CDR1 reads MNHEY and CDR2 reads SVGAGI. Its CDR3 holds 13 amino acids, cysteine through phenylalanine. The kept DNA is CDR3 alone, 39 bases in frame from the first base. The chain links TRBV6-5 with TRBJ1-5, with TRBD1 perhaps the D gene, on 6 matching bases. The clonotype was recovered from an adult with an advanced solid tumor such as melanoma, head and neck, liver or kidney cancer. Sequencing used CD4+ or CD8+ T cells sorted from blood, obtained in a trial of the OX40 agonist ivuxolimab. The nucleotide sequence is given as TGTGCTTCAGGGGCCAATAGCAATCAGCCCCAGCATTTT. This encodes CASGANSNQPQHF.